Below, 26 T cell receptor beta chains from the same sample are listed, as sequenced in a study of OX40 agonist ivuxolimab in advanced cancers. Assay used: immunoSEQ multiplex PCR; TCRdb lists only in-frame clones, some missing. The table includes some 76,000 clones, more than 75% detected once. The sample was CD4+ or CD8+ T cells sorted from blood, taken in a trial of the OX40 agonist ivuxolimab. The receptors shown here come from an adult with an advanced solid tumor such as melanoma, head and neck, liver or kidney cancer.

V is TRBV10-3 and J is TRBJ1-2, with 8 nucleotides matching TRBD1. Trimming cost V 3 bases and J 11 bases; bases outside gene matches: 8. Germline assignment: CDR1 ENHRY and CDR2 SYGVKD. The CDR3 has 13 amino acids. CDR3 region: CAISDQLGQAYTF. The CDR3 DNA sequence: TGTGCCATCAGTGACCAATTGGGACAGGCGTACACCTTC.

Worth noting for this clone: The junction differs from germline at one of its ends, possibly a read error. The V gene is TRBV9, the J gene TRBJ2-2; 10 bases map to TRBD1. The CDR3 sequence is 16 residues long. Germline values: CDR1 SGDLS, CDR2 YYNGEE. Here the CDR3 reads CASSPLDRGNAGELFF. In nucleotides, the CDR3 is TGTGCCAGCAGCCCACTGGACAGGGGGAACGCCGGGGAGCTGTTTTTT.

J is TRBJ2-3 and V is TRBV7-2; 10 bases align to TRBD1. This CDR3 has 15 amino acids. Per the germline V gene, CDR1 is SGHTA and CDR2 is FQGNSA. V was pared by 4 bases and J by 4 bases, with 5 bases of the junction left unmatched. The DNA of the CDR3 is TGTGCCAGCAGCTCGACAGGGGGCAGGGCAGATACGCAGTATTTT. Protein: CASSSTGGRADTQYF.

V is TRBV7-3 and J is TRBJ2-3, with 9 bases matching TRBD2. This CDR3 comprises 18 residues. Germline values: CDR1 SGHTA, CDR2 FQGTGA. V dropped 8 bases and J dropped 1; count of bases not matched to a gene: 16. The CDR3 DNA is TGTGCCAGCGGGCGAACGGGACTAGCAATAGGGGGCACAGATACGCAGTATTTT. This sequence encodes CASGRTGLAIGGTDTQYF. The full variable domain, in which reference TRBV7-3 and TRBJ2-3 provide the parts outside the CDR3, is GAGVSQTPSNKVTEKGKYVELRCDPISGHTALYWYRQSLGQGPEFLIYFQGTGAADDSGLPNDRFFAVRPEGSVSTLKIQRTERGDSAVYLCASGRTGLAIGGTDTQYFGPGTRLTVL.

Only a few counts were recorded for this clone. The V call is TRBV7-9, the J call TRBJ2-2; D gene unclear. V shed 2 bases and J shed 6 bases, with 7 bases lying between them. Looked up from germline, CDR1 is SEHNR and CDR2 is FQNEAQ (reference sequence). CDR3 size: 13 residues. The CDR3 spells CASSLSGSGELFF. The DNA for the CDR3 is TGTGCCAGCAGCTTATCCGGGTCCGGGGAGCTGTTTTTT.

The chain links TRBV5-1 to TRBJ1-1; a possible D gene is TRBD1 (5 bases). This CDR3 region has 17 residues. CDR1 SGHRS and CDR2 YFSETQ come from the germline V gene. V dropped 2 bases and J dropped 2 bases, with 19 bases sitting between them. The CDR3 protein is CASSFEGSLGRNTEAFF. The CDR3 coding sequence is TGCGCCAGCAGCTTCGAGGGGAGTTTGGGCAGAAACACTGAAGCTTTCTTT.

This clone was recorded a few times. This chain uses TRBV6-1 with TRBJ2-1; D possibly corresponds to TRBD2 (5 bases). The V gene lost 5 bases and the J gene lost 9 bases, with 14 bases spanning the gap. Germline V gene data show CDR1 as MNHNS and CDR2 as SASEGT. The CDR3 length is 13 residues. Here the CDR3 DNA reads TGTGCCAGCAGTCCTACTAGTCTATCTGAGCAGTTCTTC. This codes for CASSPTSLSEQFF.

The rearrangement links TRBV9 to TRBJ2-3; D may be TRBD2 (7 bases). Trimming shortened V by 7 bases and J by 2 bases, and 14 bases separated the two germline ends. CDR3 length: 14 amino acids. Germline V lookup: CDR1 SGDLS, CDR2 YYNGEE. The CDR3 DNA follows: TGTGCCAGCGGGAGGGGGGGAATCACAGATACGCAGTATTTT. As protein: CASGRGGITDTQYF.

The chain employs TRBV7-3 and TRBJ2-6; 10 nucleotides agree with TRBD2. Germline V gene sequence: CDR1 SGHTA, CDR2 FQGTGA. Losses at the gene ends were 5 bases for V and 2 bases for J; bases not matched to a gene: 9. The CDR3 is 18 amino acids. This chain's CDR3 is CASSPPSGGYPGANVLTF. For the CDR3, the DNA is TGTGCCAGCAGCCCTCCTAGCGGGGGTTATCCTGGGGCCAACGTCCTGACTTTC.

The V gene is TRBV9, the J gene TRBJ1-2, with TRBD1 as a possible D gene (5 bases). This CDR3 is built from 16 residues. Germline CDR1 reads SGDLS; CDR2 reads YYNGEE. V shed 0 bases and J shed 4 bases, with 16 bases lying between them. The CDR3 coding sequence is TGTGCCAGCAGCGTAGGGACTCGCAGGGCCTCCTATGGCTACACCTTC. Protein sequence: CASSVGTRRASYGYTF.

The rearrangement joins TRBV28 to TRBJ2-5; TRBD2 might be the D (6 bases). The CDR3 has 14 residues. From germline, CDR1 is MDHEN and CDR2 SYDVKM. The V and J ends lost 8 bases and 2 bases respectively, with 15 bases between them. In DNA form, the CDR3 reads TGTGCCAGCTCTAGGGGTAGCGGACAAGAGACCCAGTACTTC. This sequence encodes CASSRGSGQETQYF. Full variable domain (outside the CDR3, taken from reference TRBV28 and TRBJ2-5): DVKVTQSSRYLVKRTGEKVFLECVQDMDHENMFWYRQDPGLGLRLIYFSYDVKMKEKGDIPEGYSVSREKKERFSLILESASTNQTSMYLCASSRGSGQETQYFGPGTRLLVL.

This clone has a single count. This chain uses TRBV6-5 with TRBJ2-2; D is unclear. CDR3 length equals 15 residues. The germline V gene encodes CDR1 MNHEY and CDR2 SVGAGI. V lost 5 bases to trimming and J lost 4 bases, with 14 bases between them. The CDR3 bases are TGTGCCAGCAGTGGGTTTGGGCGAGGCACCGGGGAGCTGTTTTTT. Its protein is CASSGFGRGTGELFF.

This chain uses TRBV15 with TRBJ1-4; a weak D match, TRBD1 (5 bases). Germline CDR1 reads LNHNV; CDR2 reads YYDKDF (reference sequence). The CDR3 is 16 residues long. Deletions cut 5 bases from V and 7 bases from J, with 20 bases between. CDR3 bases: TGTGCCACCAGCGGCTCCGGGGGTGGAGGATTTGAAAAACTGTTTTTT. It encodes CATSGSGGGGFEKLFF.

The chain has TRBV6-1 and TRBJ2-1, with 10 positions matching TRBD2. V shed 3 bases and J 0 bases; nucleotides not matched to a gene: 5. The CDR3 covers 17 residues. Germline V gene data show CDR1 as MNHNS and CDR2 as SASEGT. This CDR3 is CASSERGLATSYNEQFF. The CDR3 DNA is TGTGCCAGCAGTGAGAGGGGACTAGCGACCTCCTACAATGAGCAGTTCTTC.

The J gene is TRBJ1-5, the V gene TRBV19; TRBD1 is a possible D gene (5 bases). The CDR3 loop spans 13 amino acids. The germline CDR1 and CDR2 sequences are LNHDA and SQIVND (reference sequence). V was cut by 5 bases and J by 1 base, with 6 bases left in between. CDR3 nucleotide sequence: TGTGCCAGTAGTCGGGGGAGCAATCAGCCCCAGCATTTT. This encodes CASSRGSNQPQHF.

The V call is TRBV5-4, the J call TRBJ1-2; 7 nucleotides agree with TRBD1. Per the germline V gene, CDR1 is SGHNT and CDR2 is YYREEE (reference sequence). V lost 4 bases to trimming and J lost 0 bases; unmatched junction nucleotides: 9. This CDR3 is 16 amino acids long. CDR3 protein: CASSQGYRGTNYGYTF. CDR3 DNA sequence: TGTGCCAGCAGCCAAGGGTACAGGGGAACTAACTATGGCTACACCTTC.

The chain combines TRBV6-5 with TRBJ2-5, with a tentative D call TRBD2 (5 bases). CDR3 length: 14 residues. Trimming left V 2 bases short and J 2 bases short, with 9 bases between. Per the germline V gene, CDR1 is MNHEY and CDR2 is SVGAGI. The CDR3 loop reads CASSYRTRQETQYF. Here the CDR3 DNA reads TGTGCCAGCAGTTACCGAACTAGACAAGAGACCCAGTACTTC.

The CDR3 sequence: CASSLRGSYEQYF. CDR3 nucleotide sequence: TGTGCCAGCAGTTTGAGGGGCTCCTACGAGCAGTACTTC. The gene calls are TRBV28 and TRBJ2-7, with D tentatively TRBD1 or TRBD2 (5 bases each). Germline V gene sequence: CDR1 MDHEN, CDR2 SYDVKM. V was shortened by 3 bases and J by 0 bases, with 6 bases between the two germline ends. The CDR3 totals 13 residues.

The table lists this clone with a count of one. The gene calls are TRBV7-8 and TRBJ2-7, with 10 bases fitting TRBD2. The length of the CDR3 is 14 residues. J gave up 2 bases and V 5 bases, and 3 bases lay outside the gene matches. CDR1 SGHVS and CDR2 FQNEAQ come from the germline V gene. This CDR3 reads CASSPSGRPYEQYF. CDR3 nucleotide sequence: TGTGCCAGCAGCCCTAGCGGGAGACCCTACGAGCAGTACTTC.

This clone has only a few counts. The genes are TRBV2 and TRBJ2-7; TRBD1 agrees at 10 bases. This CDR3 spans 15 amino acids. The junction had 11 bases not matched to a gene; V was cut back by 6 bases and J by 6 bases. Germline V gene sequence: CDR1 SNHLY, CDR2 FYNNEI. In DNA form, the CDR3 reads TGTGCCAGCAGCATAGAACCGGGACAGGGGACCGAGCAGTACTTC. Amino acids: CASSIEPGQGTEQYF.

The gene calls are TRBV5-1 and TRBJ2-1, with D perhaps matching TRBD1 (6 bases). Germline values: CDR1 SGHRS, CDR2 YFSETQ. The CDR3 is made up of 14 amino acids. Trimming cost V 0 bases and J 6 bases, with 10 bases left between them. The CDR3 DNA follows: TGCGCCAGCAGCTTGGACAGGGCGGTCAATGAGCAGTTCTTC. Translated: CASSLDRAVNEQFF.

The V gene is TRBV27, the J gene TRBJ1-5; D possibly corresponds to TRBD1 (6 bases). V was clipped by 2 bases and J by 2 bases, with 10 bases between them. Germline assignment: CDR1 MNHEY and CDR2 SMNVEV (reference sequence). CDR3 length equals 15 residues. The DNA for the CDR3 is TGTGCCAGCAGTTTAACCAGGGGCGGCAATCAGCCCCAGCATTTT. Its protein is CASSLTRGGNQPQHF.

The chain links TRBV5-6 to TRBJ1-4; the D gene is possibly TRBD1 (6 bases). Trimming left V 6 bases short and J 7 bases short, with 19 bases between. The CDR3 is made up of 15 amino acids. Germline CDR1 SGHDT, CDR2 YYEEEE. In DNA, the CDR3 is TGTGCCAGCAACCCTGGCGGCAGGGGAGGTGAAAAACTGTTTTTT. Translation gives CASNPGGRGGEKLFF. The entire variable domain, with the rest obtained from reference TRBV5-6 and TRBJ1-4, is as follows: DAGVTQSPTHLIKTRGQQVTLRCSPKSGHDTVSWYQQALGQGPQFIFQYYEEEERQRGNFPDRFSGHQFPNYSSELNVNALLLGDSALYLCASNPGGRGGEKLFFGSGTQLSVL.

This chain links TRBV9 with TRBJ1-2; D is perhaps TRBD1 (5 bases). The CDR3 loop spans 14 amino acids. Trimming took off 3 bases at V and 4 bases at J, with 13 bases between the two ends. CDR1 is SGDLS, CDR2 YYNGEE, per germline. As DNA, the CDR3 is TGTGCCAGCAGCGAGGGACCCAGGTCCTATGGCTACACCTTC. This encodes CASSEGPRSYGYTF.

This chain connects TRBV14 to TRBJ2-3; 7 nucleotides match TRBD2. There are 16 residues in the CDR3. After removal of 1 base from V and 2 bases from J, the junction contained 6 bases not matched to a gene. Germline values: CDR1 SGHDN, CDR2 FVKESK. The CDR3 protein is CASSQVSGLYTDTQYF. CDR3 sequence (DNA): TGTGCCAGCAGCCAAGTTAGCGGGTTGTACACAGATACGCAGTATTTT.

This clone was found once. The chain is built from TRBV27 and TRBJ2-5; no clear D. The CDR3 is 11 amino acids. V lost 7 bases, J lost 1 base, and 4 bases lay in between. Germline-derived CDR1 and CDR2 are MNHEY and SMNVEV (reference sequence). In nucleotides, the CDR3 is TGTGCCAGCAAAGCCCAAGAGACCCAGTACTTC. This gives the protein CASKAQETQYF.